This T cell receptor (beta chain) was recorded in a study of cytomegalovirus exposure and HLA in healthy donors. General observations from the study: The authors listed approximately 150 TCR beta chains as cytomegalovirus-associated. V- and J-gene trimming of TCR beta was linked (in a later analysis) to a missense DCLRE1C variant.

Trimming shortened V by 1 base and J by 4 bases, and 17 bases separated the two germline ends. Germline values: CDR1 SGHTA, CDR2 FQGNSA. This CDR3 is built from 16 residues. Details on this clone: The antigen is unknown.

PCR used 60 Vbeta primers and 13 Jbeta primers. Assay: immunoSEQ multiplex PCR; the TCRdb copy retains only in-frame clones and omits some. Seen here are 160,000 or so clones, roughly 89% observed once, and the top ten hold 0.7% to 1%. The sequencing input was PBMCs. V is TRBV7-2 and J is TRBJ2-7; a possible D gene is TRBD1 (5 bases). This TCR derives from a young woman in good health and CMV-seronegative. This CDR3 is CASSLDRGQGFYEQYF. CDR3 DNA: TGTGCCAGCAGCTTAGACCGTGGCCAGGGTTTTTACGAGCAGTACTTC.